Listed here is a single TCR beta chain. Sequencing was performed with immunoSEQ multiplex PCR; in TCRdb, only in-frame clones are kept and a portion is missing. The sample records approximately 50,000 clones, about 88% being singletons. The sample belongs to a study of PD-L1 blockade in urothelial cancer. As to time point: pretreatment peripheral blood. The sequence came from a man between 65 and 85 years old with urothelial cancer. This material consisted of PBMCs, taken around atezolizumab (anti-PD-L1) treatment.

The CDR3 loop is CASSLAGGSYEQYF. CDR3 DNA sequence: TGCGCCAGCAGCTTGGCGGGGGGGTCCTACGAGCAGTACTTC. The gene calls are TRBV5-1 and TRBJ2-7, with TRBD2 matching 8 bases. Per germline, CDR1 SGHRS and CDR2 YFSETQ. Trimming removed 0 bases from V and 1 base from J; junction bases left unmatched: 0. This CDR3 spans 14 amino acids.